Following are 28 T cell receptor beta chains from one sample sequenced in a study of shared clonotypes between healthy human individuals (dated by TCRdb to the early 2020s). Receptor amplification or capture employed the immunoSEQ multiplex PCR assay. TCRdb took this table from immuneACCESS and kept in-frame rearrangements with V and J called. Such tables lack part of the clones; where checked against another copy, unresolved V genes explain under half of the gap, and the rest is unexplained. The table for this sample lists hundreds of thousands of clones; about 95% of them were counted only once. About 0.054% of the sample comes from the top ten. Sequenced: naive CD4+ T cells sorted from blood. Per the publication, the cell subset or site label means: CD45RA+ positively selected. These receptor sequences come from a woman in her twenties or thirties in good health.

The gene calls are TRBV29-1 and TRBJ2-5, with TRBD2 as a possible D gene (6 bases). The J call may be in error: the DNA end matches TRBJ2-7 better. CDR3 size: 11 residues. Germline V lookup: CDR1 SQVTM, CDR2 ANQGSEA. CDR3 nucleotide sequence: TGCAGCGTTGGGGGACTTTACGAGCAGTACTTC. It yields the protein CSVGGLYEQYF.

This clone appeared once. V usage is TRBV19 and J usage is TRBJ2-3; a possible D gene is TRBD2 (5 bases). This CDR3 has 14 residues. Trimming removed 5 bases at V and 0 bases at J, with 9 bases between. Per the germline V gene, CDR1 is LNHDA and CDR2 is SQIVND (reference sequence). CDR3 nucleotide sequence: TGTGCCAGTAGTGGAGCGGAGAGCACAGATACGCAGTATTTT. Translation: CASSGAESTDTQYF.

The V gene is TRBV10-3, the J gene TRBJ2-2; no clear D gene. Germline V gives CDR1 ENHRY, CDR2 SYGVKD. This CDR3 comprises 15 residues. Trimming took 3 bases from V and 1 from J, leaving 9 bases between them. The CDR3: CAISDPRLNTGELFF. CDR3 coding DNA: TGTGCCATCAGTGACCCACGGTTGAACACCGGGGAGCTGTTTTTT.

V is TRBV5-4 and J is TRBJ2-2; 10 bases are shared with TRBD1. The CDR3 has 15 amino acids. Germline V gives CDR1 SGHNT, CDR2 YYREEE (reference sequence). V lost 4 bases to trimming and J lost 7 bases; unmatched junction nucleotides: 7. The CDR3 sequence: CASSSGTGESGELFF. DNA of the CDR3: TGTGCCAGCAGCAGCGGGACAGGGGAGAGCGGGGAGCTGTTTTTT.

This chain uses TRBV4-1 with TRBJ1-1; tentative D call: TRBD1 (6 bases). This CDR3 is 12 amino acids long. V lost 4 bases and J lost 7, with 10 bases in between. Germline V gene sequence: CDR1 MGHRA, CDR2 YSYEKL. DNA for the CDR3: TGCGCCAGCAGCCCTGGGGGCGGTGAAGCTTTCTTT. Amino acid sequence: CASSPGGGEAFF.

The rearrangement joins TRBV18 to TRBJ2-1; the D is unclear. CDR3 length: 13 residues. The V end was cut by 3 bases, the J end by 7 bases, with 10 bases between. Germline loops: CDR1 KGHSH, CDR2 LQKENI. The CDR3 sequence is CASSPYNGNEQFF. For the CDR3, the DNA is TGTGCCAGCTCACCTTACAACGGAAATGAGCAGTTCTTC.

This sequence joins TRBV27 and TRBJ2-7; TRBD2 is a possible D gene (7 bases). V was cut by 8 bases and J by 3 bases, with 17 bases left in between. From germline, CDR1 is MNHEY and CDR2 SMNVEV (reference sequence). The CDR3 is made up of 14 amino acids. The chain's CDR3 is CASARGGGRYEQYF. As DNA, the CDR3 is TGTGCCAGCGCGCGTGGGGGGGGGCGCTACGAGCAGTACTTC.

The CDR3 bases are TGTGCCAGCAGCCCAGGGAACCTGGTCCCCTACGAGCAGTACTTC. It codes for CASSPGNLVPYEQYF. This chain uses TRBV28 with TRBJ2-7; a possible D gene is TRBD1 (5 bases). Per germline, CDR1 MDHEN and CDR2 SYDVKM. CDR3 length: 15 residues. V was clipped by 6 bases and J by 2 bases, with 17 bases between them.

This clone was seen once. V and J are TRBV27 and TRBJ1-5, with D possibly TRBD1 on 6 matching bases. Looked up from germline, CDR1 is MNHEY and CDR2 is SMNVEV (reference sequence). CDR3 length: 15 residues. V gave up 5 bases and J gave up 5 bases, with 16 bases separating them. The chain's CDR3 is CASSPHGRGHQPQHF. The CDR3 DNA reads TGTGCCAGCAGTCCTCATGGCAGGGGCCATCAGCCCCAGCATTTT.

The V call is TRBV27, the J call TRBJ1-2; no clear D gene. The germline V and J ends were trimmed by 8 bases and 8 bases, with 15 bases remaining between them. Germline V lookup: CDR1 MNHEY, CDR2 SMNVEV (reference sequence). The CDR3 totals 12 residues. The DNA of the CDR3 is TGTGCCAGCCGTCGCGGAGGAGGAGGCTACACCTTC. It is translated as CASRRGGGGYTF.

V usage is TRBV18 and J usage is TRBJ2-3; TRBD2 matches 7 bases. CDR3 length equals 16 residues. The V and J ends lost 2 bases and 2 bases, in that order; junction bases with no gene match: 7. Germline V lookup: CDR1 KGHSH, CDR2 LQKENI. The CDR3 spells CASSPEALAATDTQYF. As DNA, the CDR3 is TGTGCCAGCTCACCAGAGGCGCTAGCGGCCACAGATACGCAGTATTTT.

This chain joins TRBV18 and TRBJ2-1, with 12 bases aligning to TRBD2. Trimming removed 3 bases from V and 0 bases from J; junction bases left unmatched: 9. In germline, CDR1 is KGHSH, CDR2 LQKENI. The CDR3 runs to 19 residues. CDR3 DNA sequence: TGTGCCAGCTCACCTGAGGGCGGACTAGCGGGGAGCTCCTACAATGAGCAGTTCTTC. Translating it yields CASSPEGGLAGSSYNEQFF.

V gene TRBV29-1 combines with J gene TRBJ1-1, with D tentatively TRBD1 (5 bases). The CDR3 length is 14 residues. The germline CDR1 and CDR2 sequences are SQVTM and ANQGSEA. V was trimmed by 3 bases and J by 1 base, leaving 12 bases between them. CDR3 bases: TGCAGCGTTGATAAGAGCGGGACGAACACTGAAGCTTTCTTT. Amino acids: CSVDKSGTNTEAFF. The full variable domain, completed using reference TRBV29-1 and TRBJ1-1, is SAVISQKPSRDICQRGTSLTIQCQVDSQVTMMFWYRQQPGQSLTLIATANQGSEATYESGFVIDKFPISRPNLTFSTLTVSNMSPEDSSIYLCSVDKSGTNTEAFFGQGTRLTVV.

The chain joins TRBV30 to TRBJ1-1; D call uncertain. CDR3 length equals 12 residues. The germline CDR1 and CDR2 sequences are GTSNPN and SVGIG (reference sequence). The V end was cut by 4 bases, the J end by 4 bases, with 10 bases between. CDR3 DNA: TGTGCCTGGAAAAAAGTGAGCACTGAAGCTTTCTTT. This gives the protein CAWKKVSTEAFF.

The chain employs TRBV5-6 and TRBJ1-1; D may be TRBD1 (6 bases). The CDR3 totals 15 residues. Trimming left V 4 bases short and J 0 bases short, with 13 bases between. The germline gives CDR1 SGHDT, CDR2 YYEEEE. CDR3 nucleotides: TGTGCCAGCAGCGAAGAGGGGACAATGAACACTGAAGCTTTCTTT. Its translation: CASSEEGTMNTEAFF.

The V and J genes are TRBV6-5 and TRBJ2-3; perhaps TRBD2 as D (5 bases). CDR1 and CDR2 (germline): MNHEY, SVGAGI. The CDR3 runs to 13 residues. Trimming left V 6 bases short and J 2 bases short, with 9 bases between. The CDR3 spells CASSKRTTDTQYF. The CDR3 DNA is TGTGCCAGCAGCAAGCGGACCACAGATACGCAGTATTTT.

The V gene is TRBV18, the J gene TRBJ1-4; the match to TRBD1 covers 7 bases. Looked up from germline, CDR1 is KGHSH and CDR2 is LQKENI. The CDR3 spans 17 residues. Trimming at V came to 3 bases and at J to 4 bases, leaving 11 bases not matched to a gene. The CDR3 loop is CASSPQGVPLNNEKLFF. CDR3 DNA sequence: TGTGCCAGCTCACCCCAGGGGGTACCTCTCAATAATGAAAAACTGTTTTTT.

The rearrangement uses TRBV5-1 and TRBJ1-1, with TRBD1 as a possible D gene (6 bases). The V gene lost 0 bases and the J gene lost 2 bases, with 8 bases spanning the gap. Germline V gives CDR1 SGHRS, CDR2 YFSETQ. This CDR3 spans 14 amino acids. In DNA, the CDR3 is TGCGCCAGCAGCTTGGTGACAGGAAACACTGAAGCTTTCTTT. Protein: CASSLVTGNTEAFF. Full variable domain (missing parts from reference TRBV5-1 and TRBJ1-1): KAGVTQTPRYLIKTRGQQVTLSCSPISGHRSVSWYQQTPGQGLQFLFEYFSETQRNKGNFPGRFSGRQFSNSRSEMNVSTLELGDSALYLCASSLVTGNTEAFFGQGTRLTVV.

This clone was counted once. This chain joins TRBV6-6 and TRBJ2-4; D is ambiguous. The CDR3 is 14 residues long. Germline CDR1 is MNHNY and CDR2 is SVGAGI (reference sequence). V was cut by 0 bases and J by 5 bases, with 8 bases left in between. CDR3 bases: TGTGCCAGCAGTTACTCGGCCGGAGAAAACATTCAGTACTTC. Protein product: CASSYSAGENIQYF.

V is TRBV28 and J is TRBJ2-4; D is undetermined. Trimming took off 4 bases at V and 7 bases at J, with 14 bases between the two ends. CDR1 is MDHEN and CDR2 is SYDVKM in the germline V gene. The CDR3 extends over 14 amino acids. The CDR3 sequence: CASSYSAFSNIQYF. The DNA for the CDR3 is TGTGCCAGCAGTTATTCAGCGTTTAGCAACATTCAGTACTTC.

The chain carries TRBV30 and TRBJ2-2; 7 nucleotides agree with TRBD2. Germline V gene lookup returns CDR1 GTSNPN and CDR2 SVGIG (reference sequence). Losses at the gene ends were 4 bases for V and 5 bases for J; bases not matched to a gene: 4. The CDR3 runs 13 residues. In nucleotides, the CDR3 is TGTGCCTGGATCCAGCGGGGTACCGGGGAGCTGTTTTTT. Its translation is CAWIQRGTGELFF.

The genes are TRBV19 and TRBJ1-5, with 7 bases aligning to TRBD1. The J segment lost 1 base and the V segment lost 7 bases, leaving 7 bases of the junction unmatched. The CDR3 covers 15 residues. CDR1 and CDR2 from the germline V gene are LNHDA and SQIVND (reference sequence). The CDR3 DNA is TGTGCCAGTACCGGGACAGAGACCAGCAATCAGCCCCAGCATTTT. Encoded protein: CASTGTETSNQPQHF.

The rearrangement joins TRBV19 to TRBJ2-7, with TRBD1 as a possible D gene (5 bases). Deletions cut 5 bases from V and 2 bases from J, with 10 bases between. The CDR3 has 13 amino acids. CDR1 and CDR2 from the germline V gene are LNHDA and SQIVND (reference sequence). This CDR3 is CASSRTSAYEQYF. In DNA form, the CDR3 reads TGTGCCAGTAGTCGGACATCCGCCTACGAGCAGTACTTC.

The gene calls are TRBV4-2 and TRBJ2-7; tentatively, D is TRBD2 (6 bases). Germline V gene lookup returns CDR1 LGHNA and CDR2 YNFKEQ. With 8 bases removed from V and 5 bases from J, the gap between germline ends came to 22 bases. The CDR3 runs 15 residues. In DNA form, the CDR3 reads TGTGCCAGCGGGAAATTAGGGGACTTATCGGACGAGCAGTACTTC. This gives the protein CASGKLGDLSDEQYF.

The rearrangement links TRBV5-4 to TRBJ1-5; perhaps TRBD1 as D (5 bases). This CDR3 region has 13 residues. Trimming pared 5 bases from V and 7 bases from J, leaving 13 bases between. Germline loops: CDR1 SGHNT, CDR2 YYREEE (reference sequence). In DNA form, the CDR3 reads TGTGCCAGCAGTATGGCAGGGTACCAGCCCCAGCATTTT. As protein: CASSMAGYQPQHF.

The chain carries TRBV25-1 and TRBJ2-7; TRBD2 agrees at 10 bases. This CDR3 is 13 amino acids long. CDR1 and CDR2 (germline): MGHDK, SYGVNS. V dropped 3 bases and J dropped 9; count of bases not matched to a gene: 5. This CDR3 is CASSDPVAGGQYF. Written as DNA, the CDR3 is TGTGCCAGCAGTGACCCCGTAGCGGGGGGGCAGTACTTC.

This rearrangement joins TRBV5-1 to TRBJ2-7, with 13 bases aligning to TRBD2. V shed 4 bases and J 0 bases; nucleotides not matched to a gene: 1. The germline gives CDR1 SGHRS, CDR2 YFSETQ. The CDR3 totals 15 residues. As DNA, the CDR3 is TGCGCCAGCAGCAGGACTAGCGGGAGCTCCTACGAGCAGTACTTC. This sequence encodes CASSRTSGSSYEQYF. Based on the CDR3 plus reference TRBV5-1 and TRBJ2-7, the full variable domain is KAGVTQTPRYLIKTRGQQVTLSCSPISGHRSVSWYQQTPGQGLQFLFEYFSETQRNKGNFPGRFSGRQFSNSRSEMNVSTLELGDSALYLCASSRTSGSSYEQYFGPGTRLTVT.

The chain has TRBV5-1 and TRBJ2-5, with D perhaps matching TRBD1 (6 bases). V shed 0 bases and J shed 4 bases, with 13 bases lying between them. Germline V gene data show CDR1 as SGHRS and CDR2 as YFSETQ. The CDR3 consists of 15 residues. The CDR3 loop is CASSLAPGTIETQYF. In DNA form, the CDR3 reads TGCGCCAGCAGCTTGGCCCCCGGGACAATAGAGACCCAGTACTTC.